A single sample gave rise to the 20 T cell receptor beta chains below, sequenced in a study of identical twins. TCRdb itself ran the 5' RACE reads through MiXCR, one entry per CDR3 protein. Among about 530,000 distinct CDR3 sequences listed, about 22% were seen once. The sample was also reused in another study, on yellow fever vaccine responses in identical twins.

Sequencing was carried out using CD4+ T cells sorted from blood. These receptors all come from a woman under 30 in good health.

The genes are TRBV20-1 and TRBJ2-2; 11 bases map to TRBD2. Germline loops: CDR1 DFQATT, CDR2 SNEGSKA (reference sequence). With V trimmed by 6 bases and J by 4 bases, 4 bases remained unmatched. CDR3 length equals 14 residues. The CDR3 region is CSAIAGGATGELFF. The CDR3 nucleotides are TGCAGTGCGATAGCGGGAGGGGCCACCGGGGAGCTGTTTTTT.

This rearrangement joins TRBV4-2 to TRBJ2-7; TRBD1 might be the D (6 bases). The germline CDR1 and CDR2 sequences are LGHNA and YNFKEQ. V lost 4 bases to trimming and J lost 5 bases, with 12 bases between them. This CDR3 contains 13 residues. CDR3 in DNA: TGTGCCAGCAGCCGACAGGTCGGCGACGAGCAGTACTTC. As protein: CASSRQVGDEQYF.

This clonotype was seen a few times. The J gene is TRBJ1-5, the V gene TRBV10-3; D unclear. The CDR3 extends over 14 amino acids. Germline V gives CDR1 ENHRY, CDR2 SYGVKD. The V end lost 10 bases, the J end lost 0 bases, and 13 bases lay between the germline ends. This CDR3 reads CATAITNSNQPQHF. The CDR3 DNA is TGTGCCACGGCAATTACCAATAGCAATCAGCCCCAGCATTTT.

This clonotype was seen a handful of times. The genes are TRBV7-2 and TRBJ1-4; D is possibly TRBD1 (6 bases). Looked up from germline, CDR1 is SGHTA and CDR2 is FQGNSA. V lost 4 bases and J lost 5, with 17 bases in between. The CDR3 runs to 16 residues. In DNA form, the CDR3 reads TGTGCCAGCAGCTCCTGGGTCGGGGGGCCCAATGAAAAACTGTTTTTT. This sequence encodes CASSSWVGGPNEKLFF.

The CDR3 loop is CASSLWVQTEAFF. CDR3 sequence (DNA): TGTGCCAGCAGCTTGTGGGTCCAGACTGAAGCTTTCTTT. The rearrangement joins TRBV12-3 or TRBV12-4 to TRBJ1-1; D unclear. The CDR3 is 13 residues long. V shed 6 bases and J shed 5 bases, with 13 bases lying between them.

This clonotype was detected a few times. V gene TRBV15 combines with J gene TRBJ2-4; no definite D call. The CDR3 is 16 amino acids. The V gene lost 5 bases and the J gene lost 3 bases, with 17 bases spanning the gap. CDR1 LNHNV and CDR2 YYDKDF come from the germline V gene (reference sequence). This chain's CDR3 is CATSVGISHDKNIQYF. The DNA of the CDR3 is TGTGCCACCAGCGTAGGGATCTCCCATGACAAAAACATTCAGTACTTC.

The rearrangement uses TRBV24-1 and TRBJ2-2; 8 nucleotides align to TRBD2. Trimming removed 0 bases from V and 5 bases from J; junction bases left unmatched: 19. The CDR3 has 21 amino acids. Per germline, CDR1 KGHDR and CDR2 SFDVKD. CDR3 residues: CATSDLWTGGPGIEITGELFF. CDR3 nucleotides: TGTGCCACCAGTGATTTGTGGACGGGAGGGCCCGGGATCGAGATTACCGGGGAGCTGTTTTTT.

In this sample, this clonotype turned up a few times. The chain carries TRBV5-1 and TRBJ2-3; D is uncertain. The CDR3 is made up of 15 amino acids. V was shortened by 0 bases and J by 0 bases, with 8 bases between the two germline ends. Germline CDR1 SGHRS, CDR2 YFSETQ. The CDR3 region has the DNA TGCGCCAGCAGCTTGGAGGGTTCGAGCACAGATACGCAGTATTTT. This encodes CASSLEGSSTDTQYF.

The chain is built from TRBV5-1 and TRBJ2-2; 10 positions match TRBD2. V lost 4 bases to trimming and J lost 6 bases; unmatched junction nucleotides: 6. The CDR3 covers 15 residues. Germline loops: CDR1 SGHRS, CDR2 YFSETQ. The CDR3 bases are TGCGCCAGCAGCCACGGGACTAGCGTTGCCGGGGAGCTGTTTTTT. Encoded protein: CASSHGTSVAGELFF. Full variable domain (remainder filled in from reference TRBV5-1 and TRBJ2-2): KAGVTQTPRYLIKTRGQQVTLSCSPISGHRSVSWYQQTPGQGLQFLFEYFSETQRNKGNFPGRFSGRQFSNSRSEMNVSTLELGDSALYLCASSHGTSVAGELFFGEGSRLTVL.

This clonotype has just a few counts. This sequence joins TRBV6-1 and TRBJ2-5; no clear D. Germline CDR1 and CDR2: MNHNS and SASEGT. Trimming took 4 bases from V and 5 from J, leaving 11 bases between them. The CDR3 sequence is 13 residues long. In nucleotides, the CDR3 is TGTGCCAGCAGTGTCCTCTTGGGGGAGACCCAGTACTTC. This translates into CASSVLLGETQYF.

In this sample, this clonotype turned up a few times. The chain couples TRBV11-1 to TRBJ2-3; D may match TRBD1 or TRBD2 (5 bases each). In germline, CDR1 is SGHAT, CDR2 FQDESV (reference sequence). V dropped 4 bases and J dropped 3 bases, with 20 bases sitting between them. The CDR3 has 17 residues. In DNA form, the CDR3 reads TGTGCCAGCAGCTCCGCATCCGGGACCCTTCGAACAGATACGCAGTATTTT. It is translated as CASSSASGTLRTDTQYF.

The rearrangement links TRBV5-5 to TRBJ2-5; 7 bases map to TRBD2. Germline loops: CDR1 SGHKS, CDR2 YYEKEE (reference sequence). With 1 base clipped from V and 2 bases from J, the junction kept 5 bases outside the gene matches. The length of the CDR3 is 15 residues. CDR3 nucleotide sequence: TGTGCCAGCAGCTTGCTAGCGGACTTACAAGAGACCCAGTACTTC. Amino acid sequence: CASSLLADLQETQYF.

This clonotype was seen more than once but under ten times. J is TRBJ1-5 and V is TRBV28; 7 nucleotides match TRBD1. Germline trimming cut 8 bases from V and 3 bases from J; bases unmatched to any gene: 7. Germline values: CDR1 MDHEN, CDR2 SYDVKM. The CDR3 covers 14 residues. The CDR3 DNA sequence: TGTGCCAGCCGAACAGGGGTTCCCAATCAGCCCCAGCATTTT. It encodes CASRTGVPNQPQHF.

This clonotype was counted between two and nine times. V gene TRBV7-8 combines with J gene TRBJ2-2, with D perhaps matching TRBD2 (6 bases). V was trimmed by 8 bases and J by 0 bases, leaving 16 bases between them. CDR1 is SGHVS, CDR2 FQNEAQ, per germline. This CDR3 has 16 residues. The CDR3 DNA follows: TGTGCCAGCGATTGGAAGCGGGTATCGAACACCGGGGAGCTGTTTTTT. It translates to CASDWKRVSNTGELFF.

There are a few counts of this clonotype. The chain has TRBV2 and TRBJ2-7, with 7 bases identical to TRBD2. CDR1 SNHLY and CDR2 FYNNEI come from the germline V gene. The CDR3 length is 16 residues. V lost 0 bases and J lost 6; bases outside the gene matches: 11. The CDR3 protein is CASSEALAGAQGEQYF. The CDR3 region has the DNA TGTGCCAGCAGTGAAGCCCTGGCGGGAGCTCAGGGCGAGCAGTACTTC.

The CDR3 reads CSARDGGGLNYEQFF. CDR3 sequence (DNA): TGCAGTGCTAGAGATGGGGGGGGATTGAACTATGAGCAGTTCTTC. V and J are TRBV20-1 and TRBJ2-1, with TRBD2 identical over 7 bases. The ends lost 0 bases at V and 8 bases at J; junction bases unmatched: 10. CDR1 and CDR2 from the germline V gene are DFQATT and SNEGSKA (reference sequence). The CDR3 loop spans 15 amino acids.

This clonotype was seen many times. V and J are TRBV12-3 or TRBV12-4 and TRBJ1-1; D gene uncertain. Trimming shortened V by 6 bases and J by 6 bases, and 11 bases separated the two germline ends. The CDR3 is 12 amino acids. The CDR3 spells CASSTDGPEAFF. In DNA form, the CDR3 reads TGTGCCAGCAGCACGGACGGTCCTGAAGCTTTCTTT.

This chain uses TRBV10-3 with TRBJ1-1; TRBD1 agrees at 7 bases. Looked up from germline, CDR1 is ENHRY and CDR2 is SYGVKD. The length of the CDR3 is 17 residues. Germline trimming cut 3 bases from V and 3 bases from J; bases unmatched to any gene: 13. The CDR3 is CAISEGGGGPLHTEAFF. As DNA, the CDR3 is TGTGCCATCAGTGAAGGGGGCGGCGGACCTCTGCACACTGAAGCTTTCTTT.

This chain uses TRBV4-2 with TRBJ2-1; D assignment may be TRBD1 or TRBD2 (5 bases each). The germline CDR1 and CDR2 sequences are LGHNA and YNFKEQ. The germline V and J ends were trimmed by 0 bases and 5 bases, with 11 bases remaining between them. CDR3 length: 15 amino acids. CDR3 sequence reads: CASSQDWGPNNEQFF. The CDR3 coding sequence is TGTGCCAGCAGCCAAGATTGGGGACCAAACAATGAGCAGTTCTTC.

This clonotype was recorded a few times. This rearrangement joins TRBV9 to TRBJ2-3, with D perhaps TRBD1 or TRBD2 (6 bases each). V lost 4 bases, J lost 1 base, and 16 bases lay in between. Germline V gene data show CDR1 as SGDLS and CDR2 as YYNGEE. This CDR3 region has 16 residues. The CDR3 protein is CASSPNWRGGTDTQYF. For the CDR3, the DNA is TGTGCCAGCAGCCCAAACTGGAGGGGGGGCACAGATACGCAGTATTTT.